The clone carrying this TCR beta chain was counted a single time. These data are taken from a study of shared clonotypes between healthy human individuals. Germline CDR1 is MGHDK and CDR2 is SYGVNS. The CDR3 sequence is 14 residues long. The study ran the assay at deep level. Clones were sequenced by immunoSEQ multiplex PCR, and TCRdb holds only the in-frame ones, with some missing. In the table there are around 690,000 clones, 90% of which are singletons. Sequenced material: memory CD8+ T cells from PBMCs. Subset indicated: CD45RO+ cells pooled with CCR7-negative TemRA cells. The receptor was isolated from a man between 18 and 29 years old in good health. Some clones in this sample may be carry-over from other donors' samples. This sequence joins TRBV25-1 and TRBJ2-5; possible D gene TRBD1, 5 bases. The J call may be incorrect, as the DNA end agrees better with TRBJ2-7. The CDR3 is CASSELREPYEQYF. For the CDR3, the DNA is TGTGCCAGCAGTGAACTCAGGGAACCATACGAGCAGTACTTC.